This T cell receptor (beta chain) comes out of a study of tumor-infiltrating lymphocytes in localized non-small cell lung cancer (dated by TCRdb to the early 2020s). In the study overall: The cohort covered several histologies, both smokers and never-smokers, and patients whose samples were collected after neoadjuvant chemotherapy. Each patient provided resected tumor tissue plus uninvolved lung tissue from the same patient, with the uninvolved lung tissue described as non-adjacent to the tumor. Alongside flow cytometry, multiplex immunofluorescence, RNA-seq, exome sequencing and proteomics, TCR sequencing was applied to the same patients as one of several integrated assays. The overall ICON cohort comprised approximately 150 surgical patients with localized non-small cell lung cancer whose tumors were resected. A total of approximately 50 patients were part of the paired comparison of immunoSEQ T-cell fraction between tumor and uninvolved lung. Points the paper makes about the study in general: In line with immunofluorescence CD3 counts, TCRbeta sequencing supported higher T cell infiltration in tumors compared with uninvolved lung tissue. TCR-derived T-cell fraction did not differ between the flow cytometry-defined immunotypes IM1 (good prognosis) and IM2 (poor prognosis). Different pieces of the same tissue were used for different assays, so technical variation could not be separated from intratumor heterogeneity. Assay coverage differed among patients according to how much tissue was available, so only a subset of the cohort had TCR sequencing. Recurrence-free survival showed no association with tumor T-cell fraction from TCR sequencing (p = 0.61).

The germline V gene (reference sequence) provides CDR1 GTSNPN and CDR2 SVGIG. The CDR3 covers 14 residues, taking in both the cysteine and the phenylalanine. Only the CDR3 portion is preserved as DNA: 42 bases, with reading frame beginning at the first base. V and J are truncated by 0 bases and 11 bases respectively, leaving an intervening sequence of 14 bases. The T-cell fraction in tumor and uninvolved lung tissue was provided by TCR sequencing with the immunoSEQ assay. As for the original processing: For survival analysis, patients were divided into high (upper tertile) and low (lower two tertiles) T-cell fraction groups, which were compared by log-rank test. A signed-rank test was used to test differences in T-cell fraction between paired tumor and uninvolved lung samples. The table comes from immuneACCESS by way of TCRdb, which keeps in-frame sequences with V and J called. Part of the clones is missing from these tables; in studies checked, under half for an unresolved V gene and the rest for unknown reasons. From that table come the V and J calls and clone size; the DNA was used to work out D and trimming. The sample table shows under 15,000 clones, and roughly 70% are seen once. The ten top clones hold about 8.6% of the sample.

The first patient joined ICON in the first half of 2016, and enrollment wrapped up when the last patient was enrolled in 2018. A subcohort of around 77 patients provided fresh tumor and matched uninvolved tissue for in-depth immune analyses, with TCR sequencing among those analyses. TCR sequencing was performed on DNA isolated from bulk tissue, without cell sorting. A remark on this clone: Its antigen specificity is not known. Base-call qualities are not available, and no considerably larger clone is one nucleotide away.

The rearranged chain carries TRBV30 and TRBJ1-6, with the D gene not clear enough to name. Sequencing was done on a sample of lung tumor tissue. The source of this sequence is a human donor with non-small cell lung cancer. The DNA sequence is given as TGTGCCTGGAGTGTCGGTAGCGGACGGGCACCCCTCCACTTT. This gives the protein CAWSVGSGRAPLHF.